This entry lists 22 T cell receptor beta chains sequenced from one sample in a study of monozygotic twins with inflammatory bowel disease (dated by TCRdb to between 2018 and 2021). Preparation of the library involved 5' RACE. The sample was run on an Illumina HiSeq 2500. The reads, reprocessed by TCRdb, yield one row per CDR3 protein sequence and no DNA. The data table for this sample lists 150,000 to 200,000 distinct CDR3 sequences. The ten largest make up 2.5% to 3% of the sample. The sequencing sample was made of blood. These receptors all stem from a human donor with ulcerative colitis or Crohn's disease, or a healthy co-twin of an affected twin (not recorded which).

The rearrangement links TRBV7-6 to TRBJ2-5; TCRdb's D gene call, TRBD2, goes unchecked for lack of DNA. Per germline, CDR1 SGHVS and CDR2 FNYEAQ. The CDR3 extends over 15 amino acids. Here the CDR3 reads CASSLLAGGFETQYF.

The chain carries TRBV29-1 and TRBJ2-7; TCRdb proposes TRBD1, but this gene call is untestable without DNA. Germline loops: CDR1 SQVTM, CDR2 ANQGSEA. This CDR3 comprises 13 residues. CDR3 sequence: CSVDTGDSYEQYF.

V usage is TRBV30 and J usage is TRBJ2-7; TCRdb's D call, TRBD2, is unchecked because there is no DNA. Germline assignment: CDR1 GTSNPN and CDR2 SVGIG (reference sequence). The CDR3 runs to 12 residues. The CDR3 loop is CAWRAGPYEQYF.

V and J are TRBV7-2 and TRBJ2-4; lacking DNA, the TRBD2 call made by TCRdb goes unchecked. The CDR3 runs to 14 residues. The germline CDR1 and CDR2 sequences are SGHTA and FQGNSA. CDR3 residues: CASSSPGLKNIQYF.

CDR3 region: CASSIARVLYF. The genes are TRBV19 and TRBJ2-4; TCRdb's D call of TRBD2 is untestable without DNA. There are 11 residues in the CDR3. Germline CDR1 LNHDA, CDR2 SQIVND (reference sequence).

This chain connects TRBV7-9 to TRBJ2-7; TCRdb's D call of TRBD1 is untestable without DNA. The CDR3 loop spans 17 amino acids. Germline CDR1 is SEHNR and CDR2 is FQNEAQ (reference sequence). This chain's CDR3 is CASINDRDNRGRYEQYF.

V is TRBV20-1 and J is TRBJ2-1; TCRdb calls TRBD1, which cannot be checked without DNA. Per the germline V gene, CDR1 is DFQATT and CDR2 is SNEGSKA (reference sequence). The CDR3 is 14 amino acids. The CDR3 region is CSAPGTGSYNEQFF.

This rearrangement joins TRBV6-4 to TRBJ2-3; with no DNA, the TCRdb D assignment of TRBD2 cannot be verified. The CDR3 is 19 amino acids. CDR1 is MRHNA and CDR2 is SNTAGT in the germline V gene. The CDR3 protein is CASSLYTGTSGSSTDTQYF.

The chain uses TRBV4-2 and TRBJ2-6; TCRdb's D call, TRBD1, is unchecked because there is no DNA. This CDR3 region has 20 residues. Per the germline V gene, CDR1 is LGHNA and CDR2 is YNFKEQ. This CDR3 reads CASSQDGPSVPRSGANVLTF.

The chain carries TRBV19 and TRBJ1-5. The germline V gene has CDR1 LNHDA and CDR2 SQIVND (reference sequence). The CDR3 has 15 amino acids. CDR3 sequence: CASSLEVYSNQPQHF.

The chain uses TRBV5-1 and TRBJ2-7; TCRdb's D gene call, TRBD1, goes unchecked for lack of DNA. Germline CDR1 is SGHRS and CDR2 is YFSETQ. The CDR3 has 14 amino acids. The CDR3 here is CASSVGQGIAEQYF.

The chain combines TRBV12-3 or TRBV12-4 with TRBJ2-1. This CDR3 comprises 13 residues. The chain's CDR3 is CASSLAWGYEQFF.

The chain joins TRBV9 to TRBJ2-1; TCRdb lists TRBD1, though no DNA is available to test this call. The CDR3 is 15 residues long. Germline V gene data show CDR1 as SGDLS and CDR2 as YYNGEE. The CDR3 protein is CASSGGQLYHNEQFF.

This chain uses TRBV11-3 with TRBJ2-7; TCRdb's D gene call, TRBD2, goes unchecked for lack of DNA. The CDR3 is made up of 14 amino acids. CDR1 is SGHNT, CDR2 YENEEA, per germline. CDR3 in amino acids: CASSSLGGVGEQYF.

The V call is TRBV5-5, the J call TRBJ1-3. The CDR3 is 16 amino acids. Germline V gives CDR1 SGHKS, CDR2 YYEKEE (reference sequence). The CDR3 here is CASSLNGPLSGNTIYF.

This rearrangement joins TRBV20-1 to TRBJ1-1. Germline lookup yields CDR1 DFQATT and CDR2 SNEGSKA (reference sequence). The CDR3 has 12 amino acids. CDR3 amino acids: CSASLQNTEAFF.

This chain uses TRBV27 with TRBJ2-7. The CDR3 extends over 12 amino acids. Germline assignment: CDR1 MNHEY and CDR2 SMNVEV (reference sequence). This CDR3 is CASSLYSYEQYF.

J is TRBJ2-7 and V is TRBV25-1. This CDR3 contains 15 residues. Germline V CDR1 and CDR2: MGHDK, SYGVNS. The CDR3 region is CASSGGVIGKYEQYF.

The rearrangement joins TRBV28 to TRBJ2-1; the TCRdb D gene call, TRBD2, has no DNA to confirm it. The V gene's germline CDR1 is MDHEN and CDR2 SYDVKM. The CDR3 consists of 12 residues. This CDR3 is CASSLYGTAQFF.

J is TRBJ2-7 and V is TRBV6-5; the TCRdb D gene call, TRBD1, has no DNA to confirm it. The germline gives CDR1 MNHEY, CDR2 SVGAGI. The CDR3 has 16 residues. This chain's CDR3 is CASSYQSGTGRYEQYF.

V gene TRBV29-1 combines with J gene TRBJ1-1. This CDR3 contains 14 residues. Germline lookup yields CDR1 SQVTM and CDR2 ANQGSEA. CDR3: CSVEIQAVNTEAFF.

V and J are TRBV5-1 and TRBJ2-1; without DNA, the TCRdb call of TRBD1 cannot be checked. Germline V CDR1 and CDR2: SGHRS, YFSETQ. The CDR3 has 15 amino acids. This CDR3 reads CASSERGTPNNEQFF.